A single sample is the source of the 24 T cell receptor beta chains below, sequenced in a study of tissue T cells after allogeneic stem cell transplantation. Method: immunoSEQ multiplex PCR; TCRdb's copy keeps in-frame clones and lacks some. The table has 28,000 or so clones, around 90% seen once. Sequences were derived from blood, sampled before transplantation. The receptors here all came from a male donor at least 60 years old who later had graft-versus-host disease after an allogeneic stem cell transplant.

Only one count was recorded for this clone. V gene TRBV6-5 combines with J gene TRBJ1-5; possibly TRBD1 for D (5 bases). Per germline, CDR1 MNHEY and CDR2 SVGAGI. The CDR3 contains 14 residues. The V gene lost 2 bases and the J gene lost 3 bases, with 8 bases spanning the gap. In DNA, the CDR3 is TGTGCCAGCAGTTACGGGACCACCAATCAGCCCCAGCATTTT. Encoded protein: CASSYGTTNQPQHF.

This chain's CDR3 is CASSELGTYTEAFF. DNA of the CDR3: TGTGCCAGCAGTGAACTGGGGACATACACTGAAGCTTTCTTT. This chain connects TRBV6-1 to TRBJ1-1, with D possibly matching TRBD1 (6 bases). CDR1 MNHNS and CDR2 SASEGT come from the germline V gene. The V gene lost 2 bases and the J gene lost 3 bases, with 10 bases spanning the gap. There are 14 residues in the CDR3.

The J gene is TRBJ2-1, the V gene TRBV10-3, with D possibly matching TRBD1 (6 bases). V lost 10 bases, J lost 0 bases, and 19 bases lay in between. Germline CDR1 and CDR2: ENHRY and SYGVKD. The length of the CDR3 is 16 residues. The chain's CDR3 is CATRNVQGGSYNEQFF. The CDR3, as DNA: TGTGCCACCAGAAACGTACAGGGCGGCTCCTACAATGAGCAGTTCTTC.

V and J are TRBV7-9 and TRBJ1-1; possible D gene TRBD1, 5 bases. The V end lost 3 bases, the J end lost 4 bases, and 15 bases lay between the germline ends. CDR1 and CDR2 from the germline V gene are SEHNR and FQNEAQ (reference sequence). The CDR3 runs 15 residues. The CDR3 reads CASSLIGTSSTEAFF. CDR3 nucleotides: TGTGCCAGCAGCTTGATAGGGACGAGTAGCACTGAAGCTTTCTTT.

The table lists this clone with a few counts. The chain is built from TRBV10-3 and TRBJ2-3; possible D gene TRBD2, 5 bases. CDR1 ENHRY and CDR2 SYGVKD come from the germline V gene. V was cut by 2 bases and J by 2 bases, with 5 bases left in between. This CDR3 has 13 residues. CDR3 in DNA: TGTGCCATCAGTGAGCGGGACACAGATACGCAGTATTTT. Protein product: CAISERDTDTQYF.

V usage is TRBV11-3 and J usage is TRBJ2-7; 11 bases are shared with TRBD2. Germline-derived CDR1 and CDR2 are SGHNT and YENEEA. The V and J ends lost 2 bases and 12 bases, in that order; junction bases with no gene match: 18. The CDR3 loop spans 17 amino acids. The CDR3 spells CASSLKGLAGCSSNGYF. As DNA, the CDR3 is TGTGCCAGCAGCTTAAAAGGACTAGCGGGCTGTAGCAGTAATGGGTACTTC.

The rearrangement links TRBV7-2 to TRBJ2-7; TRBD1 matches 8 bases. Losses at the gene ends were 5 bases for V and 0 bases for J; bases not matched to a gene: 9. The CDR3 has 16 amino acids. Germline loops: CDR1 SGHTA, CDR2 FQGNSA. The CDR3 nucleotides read TGTGCCAGCAGCGAAGACAGGGGCTGGAGCTCCTACGAGCAGTACTTC. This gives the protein CASSEDRGWSSYEQYF.

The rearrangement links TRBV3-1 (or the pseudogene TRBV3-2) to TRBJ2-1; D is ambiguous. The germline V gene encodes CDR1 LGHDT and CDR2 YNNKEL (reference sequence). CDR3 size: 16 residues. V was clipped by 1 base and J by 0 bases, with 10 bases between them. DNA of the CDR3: TGTGCCAGCAGCCAAGTTTTCGTTAGCTCCTACAATGAGCAGTTCTTC. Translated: CASSQVFVSSYNEQFF.

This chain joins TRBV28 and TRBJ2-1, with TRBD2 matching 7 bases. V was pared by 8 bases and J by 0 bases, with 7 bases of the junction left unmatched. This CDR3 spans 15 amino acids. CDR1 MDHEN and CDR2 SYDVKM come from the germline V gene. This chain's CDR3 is CASPPGGSSYNEQFF. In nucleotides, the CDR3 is TGTGCCAGCCCCCCGGGGGGAAGCTCCTACAATGAGCAGTTCTTC.

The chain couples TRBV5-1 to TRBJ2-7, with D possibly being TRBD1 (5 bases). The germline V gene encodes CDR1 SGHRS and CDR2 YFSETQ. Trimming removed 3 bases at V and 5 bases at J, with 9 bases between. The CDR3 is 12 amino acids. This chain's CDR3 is CASSSQGNEQYF. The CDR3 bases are TGCGCCAGCAGCTCCCAGGGCAACGAGCAGTACTTC.

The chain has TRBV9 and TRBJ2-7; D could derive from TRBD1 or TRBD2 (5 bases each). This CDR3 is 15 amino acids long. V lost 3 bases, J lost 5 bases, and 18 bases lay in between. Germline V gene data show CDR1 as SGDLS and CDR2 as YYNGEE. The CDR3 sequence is CASSASGTVNHEQYF. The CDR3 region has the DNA TGTGCCAGCAGCGCTTCCGGGACCGTGAACCACGAGCAGTACTTC.

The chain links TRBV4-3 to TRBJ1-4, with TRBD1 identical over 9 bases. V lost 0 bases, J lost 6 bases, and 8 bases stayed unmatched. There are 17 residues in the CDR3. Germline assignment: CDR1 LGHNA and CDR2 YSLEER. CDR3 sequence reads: CASSQDAVGQGYEKLFF. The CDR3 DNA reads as TGCGCCAGCAGCCAAGATGCTGTGGGACAGGGCTATGAAAAACTGTTTTTT.

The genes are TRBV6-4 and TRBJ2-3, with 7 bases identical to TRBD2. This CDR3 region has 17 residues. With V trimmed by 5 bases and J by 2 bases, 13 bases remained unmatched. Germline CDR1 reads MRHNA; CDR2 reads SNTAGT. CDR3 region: CASSNTRSGGDTDTQYF. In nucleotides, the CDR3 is TGTGCCAGCAGTAATACGAGAAGTGGGGGGGACACAGATACGCAGTATTTT.

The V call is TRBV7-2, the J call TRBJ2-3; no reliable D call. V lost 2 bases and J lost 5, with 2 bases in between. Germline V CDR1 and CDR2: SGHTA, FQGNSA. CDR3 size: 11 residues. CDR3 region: CASSLRDTQYF. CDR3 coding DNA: TGTGCCAGCAGCTTACGAGATACGCAGTATTTT.

The CDR3 coding sequence is TGTGCCAGCAGGCAACGGACCAGGAGCTCCTATAATTCACCCCTCCACTTT. It codes for CASRQRTRSSYNSPLHF. J is TRBJ1-6 and V is TRBV4-2; D not certain. Trimming took off 6 bases at V and 0 bases at J, with 15 bases between the two ends. The length of the CDR3 is 17 residues. Germline lookup yields CDR1 LGHNA and CDR2 YNFKEQ.

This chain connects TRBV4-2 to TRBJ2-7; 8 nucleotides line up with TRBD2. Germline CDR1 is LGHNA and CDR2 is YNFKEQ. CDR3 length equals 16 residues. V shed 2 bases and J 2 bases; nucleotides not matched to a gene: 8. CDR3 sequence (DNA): TGTGCCAGCAGCCAACCGGGGGGTAGCGGGGCCTACGAGCAGTACTTC. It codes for CASSQPGGSGAYEQYF.

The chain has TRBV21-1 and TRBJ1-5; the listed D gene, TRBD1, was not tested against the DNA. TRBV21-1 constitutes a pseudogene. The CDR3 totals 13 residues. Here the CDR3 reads CASSKSISQPQHF. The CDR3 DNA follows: TGTGCCAGCAGCAAAAGTATCAGTCAGCCCCAGCATTTT.

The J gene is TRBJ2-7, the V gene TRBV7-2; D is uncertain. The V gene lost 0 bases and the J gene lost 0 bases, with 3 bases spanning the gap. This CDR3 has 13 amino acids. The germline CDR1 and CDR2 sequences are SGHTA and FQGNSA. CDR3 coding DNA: TGTGCCAGCAGCTTAGCTAACTCCTACGAGCAGTACTTC. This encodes CASSLANSYEQYF.

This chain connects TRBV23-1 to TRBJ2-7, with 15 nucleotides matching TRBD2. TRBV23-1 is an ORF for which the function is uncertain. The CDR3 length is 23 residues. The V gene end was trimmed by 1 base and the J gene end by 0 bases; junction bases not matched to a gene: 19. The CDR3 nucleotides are TGCGCCAGCAGTCAATGGCATTGGATACACGGGACTAGCGGGGGGAATAGCTCCTACGAGCAGTACTTC. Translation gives CASSQWHWIHGTSGGNSSYEQYF.

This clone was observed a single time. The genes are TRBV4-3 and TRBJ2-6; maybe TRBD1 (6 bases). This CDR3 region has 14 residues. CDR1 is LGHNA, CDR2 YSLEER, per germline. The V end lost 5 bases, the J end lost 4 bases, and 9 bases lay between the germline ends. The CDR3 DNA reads TGCGCCAGCAGCGCAGGGGCCGGGGCCAACGTCCTGACTTTC. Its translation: CASSAGAGANVLTF.

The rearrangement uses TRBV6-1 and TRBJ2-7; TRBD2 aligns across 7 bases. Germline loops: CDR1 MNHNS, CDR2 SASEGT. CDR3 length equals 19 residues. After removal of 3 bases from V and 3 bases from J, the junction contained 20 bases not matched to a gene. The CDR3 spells CASSDREAQLAVDRYEQYF. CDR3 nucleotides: TGTGCCAGCAGTGACCGGGAGGCACAACTGGCGGTAGACCGCTACGAGCAGTACTTC.

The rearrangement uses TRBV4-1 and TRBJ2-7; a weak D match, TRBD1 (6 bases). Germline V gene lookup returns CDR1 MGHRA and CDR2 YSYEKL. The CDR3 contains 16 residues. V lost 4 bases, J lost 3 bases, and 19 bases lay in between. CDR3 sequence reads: CASSPSPQGIGYEQYF. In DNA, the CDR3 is TGCGCCAGCAGCCCGTCACCACAGGGAATTGGCTACGAGCAGTACTTC.

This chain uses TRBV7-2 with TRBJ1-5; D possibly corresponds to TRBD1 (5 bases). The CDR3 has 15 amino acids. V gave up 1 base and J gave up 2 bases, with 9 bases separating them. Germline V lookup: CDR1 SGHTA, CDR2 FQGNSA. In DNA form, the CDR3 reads TGTGCCAGCAGCTTAGGCAGGGTCGGCAATCAGCCCCAGCATTTT. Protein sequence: CASSLGRVGNQPQHF.

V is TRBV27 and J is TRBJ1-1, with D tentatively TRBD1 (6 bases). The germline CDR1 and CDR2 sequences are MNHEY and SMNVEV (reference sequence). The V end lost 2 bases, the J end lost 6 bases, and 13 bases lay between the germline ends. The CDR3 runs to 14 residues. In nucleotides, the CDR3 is TGTGCCAGCAGTTTAGTCAGGGGCTACGCTGAAGCTTTCTTT. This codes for CASSLVRGYAEAFF.